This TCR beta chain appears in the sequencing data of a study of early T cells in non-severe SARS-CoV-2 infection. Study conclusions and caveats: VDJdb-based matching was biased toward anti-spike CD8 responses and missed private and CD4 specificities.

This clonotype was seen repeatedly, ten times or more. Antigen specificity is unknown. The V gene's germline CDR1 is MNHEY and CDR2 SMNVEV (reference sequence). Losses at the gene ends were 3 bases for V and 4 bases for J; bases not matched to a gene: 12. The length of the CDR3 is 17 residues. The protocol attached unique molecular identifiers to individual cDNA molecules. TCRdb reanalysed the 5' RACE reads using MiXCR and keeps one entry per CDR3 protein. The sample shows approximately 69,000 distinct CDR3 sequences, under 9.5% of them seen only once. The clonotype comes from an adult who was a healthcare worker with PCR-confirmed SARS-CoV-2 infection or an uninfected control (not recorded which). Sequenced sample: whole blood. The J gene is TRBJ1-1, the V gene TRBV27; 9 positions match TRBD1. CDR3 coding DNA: TGTGCCAGCAGTTTTATTGCGGGTACAGGGGGCACCACTGAAGCTTTCTTT. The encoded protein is CASSFIAGTGGTTEAFF.